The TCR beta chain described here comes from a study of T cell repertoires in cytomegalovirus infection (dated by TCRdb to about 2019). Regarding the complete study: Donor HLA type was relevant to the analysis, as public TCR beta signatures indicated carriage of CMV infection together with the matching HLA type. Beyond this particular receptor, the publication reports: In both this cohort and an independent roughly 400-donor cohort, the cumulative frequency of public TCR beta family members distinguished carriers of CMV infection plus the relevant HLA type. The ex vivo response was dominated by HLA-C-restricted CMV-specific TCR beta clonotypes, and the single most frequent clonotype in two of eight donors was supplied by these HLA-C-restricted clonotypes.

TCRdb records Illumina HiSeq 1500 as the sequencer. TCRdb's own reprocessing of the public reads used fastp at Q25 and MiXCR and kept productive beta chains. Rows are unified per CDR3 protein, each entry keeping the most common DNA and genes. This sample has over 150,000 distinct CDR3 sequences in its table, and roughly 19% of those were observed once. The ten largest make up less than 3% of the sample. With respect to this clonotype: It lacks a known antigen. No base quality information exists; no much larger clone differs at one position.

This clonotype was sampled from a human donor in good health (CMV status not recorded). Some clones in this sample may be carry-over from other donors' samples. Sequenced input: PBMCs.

Read as DNA, the sequence is TGTGCCAGTAGGGAAGGCGGACAGAGGGACCAGCCCCAGCATTTT. Its protein product is CASREGGQRDQPQHF. Recombination connected TRBV19 to TRBJ1-5, and possibly TRBD1, on 6 matching bases. CDR1 and CDR2, looked up from the germline V gene (reference sequence), are LNHDA and SQIVND. The junction shows trimming of 6 bases on V and 7 bases on J, plus 19 bases between the germline ends. The CDR3 holds 15 amino acids from the cysteine to the phenylalanine. Only the CDR3 portion is preserved as DNA: 45 bases, with reading frame beginning at the first base.